This T cell receptor (beta chain) was sequenced for a study of OX40 agonist ivuxolimab in advanced cancers. In the study overall: Ivuxolimab was an agonistic, fully human IgG2 monoclonal antibody directed against OX40 (CD134), a costimulatory receptor. Of the approximately 50 dose-escalation patients, hepatocellular carcinoma was present in approximately 20, melanoma in roughly 15, renal cell carcinoma in 9 and head and neck cancer in 9. Intravenous ivuxolimab was administered to patients every 2 weeks at six dose levels: 0.01, 0.1, 0.3, 1.5, 3 and 10 mg/kg. The monotherapy dose-escalation portion (N of about 57 patients) of the phase I ivuxolimab trial is reported in the paper. Patients were allowed to have had prior anti-PD-1, anti-PD-L1 or anti-CTLA-4 therapy, and 30% to 50% of the dose-escalation patients had previously received checkpoint inhibitors. In the dose-escalation cohort, 75% to 90% of patients were male, and the mean age was 60 years with a range of roughly 23 to 90. The point of sequencing TCRbeta in the periphery was to test whether ivuxolimab changed TCR sequence diversity and drove clonal T-cell expansion. Partial responses occurred in three dose-escalation patients, of whom one had hepatocellular carcinoma and two had cutaneous melanoma. What the research found in general, with its limitations: Which antigens the clonally expanded peripheral T cells were specific for was not determined. Low levels of normalized T-cell clonal expansion were also seen in some patients who did not respond. At doses of 0.1 to 3.0 mg/kg, clonal expansion of both CD4+ and CD8+ blood T cells was observed from baseline to week 6. In partial responders in the 0.1-3.0 mg/kg groups, normalized peripheral clonal expansion was found to be among the lowest, especially among CD8+ T cells. After ivuxolimab, CD8+ T cells had more expanded clones than CD4+ T cells on average.

The trial excluded patients who had a history of autoimmune disease or were on systemic immunosuppression. Peripheral blood for TCR sequencing was collected from all dose cohorts at baseline, on cycle 4 day 1, and on cycle 7 day 1. Samples were obtained from an open-label, multicenter, first-in-human phase I dose-escalation trial of ivuxolimab. Adults with locally advanced or metastatic head and neck squamous cell, hepatocellular, melanoma or renal cell carcinoma were enrolled in the trial. Before TCR sequencing, CD4+ T cells and CD8+ T cells were sorted from peripheral blood as separate populations. To sequence the TCRbeta CDR3 region, genomic DNA was isolated from the sorted cells. TCRbeta CDR3 regions were sequenced using the immunoSEQ Assay. TCRdb provides this immuneACCESS table in a form limited to in-frame rearrangements. Some clones are lacking; in checked studies, under half of them reflect an unresolved V gene, and why the rest are absent is not known. This sample is represented by 83,000 or so clones; approximately 79% of them were singletons. The ten largest clonotypes hold approximately 1.7% of the sample.

Comment on this clone: Its antigen remains unidentified. No base quality values were provided; no much bigger clone lies one nucleotide off.

This TCR was recovered from an adult with an advanced solid tumor such as melanoma, head and neck, liver or kidney cancer. This sample comprised CD4+ or CD8+ T cells sorted from blood, obtained in a trial of the OX40 agonist ivuxolimab.

The CDR3 region: CASTGVNNSPLHF. The DNA reads as follows: TGTGCCAGCACAGGGGTCAATAATTCACCCCTCCACTTT. The chain employs TRBV28 and TRBJ1-6; TRBD1 could be the D gene, as 6 bases match. Counted from cysteine to phenylalanine, this CDR3 has 13 amino acids. Left in the record is the CDR3 DNA by itself, 39 bases read in frame from the first base. V was cut back by 7 bases and J by 5 bases, leaving a gap of 9 bases between them. In the germline V gene, CDR1 corresponds to MDHEN and CDR2 to SYDVKM.